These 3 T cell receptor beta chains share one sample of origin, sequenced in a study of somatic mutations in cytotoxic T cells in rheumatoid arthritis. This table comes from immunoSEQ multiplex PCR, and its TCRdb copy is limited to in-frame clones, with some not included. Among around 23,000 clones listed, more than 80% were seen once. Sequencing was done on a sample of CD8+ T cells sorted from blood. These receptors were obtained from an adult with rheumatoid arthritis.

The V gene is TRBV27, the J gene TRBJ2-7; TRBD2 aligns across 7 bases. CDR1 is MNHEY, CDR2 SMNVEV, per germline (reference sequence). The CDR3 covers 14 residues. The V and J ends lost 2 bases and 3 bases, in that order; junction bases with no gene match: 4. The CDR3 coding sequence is TGTGCCAGCAGTTTAACGGGGGAGGGCTACGAGCAGTACTTC. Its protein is CASSLTGEGYEQYF.

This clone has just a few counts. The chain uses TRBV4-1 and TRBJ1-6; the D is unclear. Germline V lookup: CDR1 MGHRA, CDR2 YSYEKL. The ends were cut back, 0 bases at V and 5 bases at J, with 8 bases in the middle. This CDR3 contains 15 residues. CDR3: CASSQDPGNNSPLHF. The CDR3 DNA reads TGCGCCAGCAGCCAAGATCCGGGCAATAATTCACCCCTCCACTTT.

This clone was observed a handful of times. The CDR3 loop reads CASTRDTQYF. CDR3 nucleotide sequence: TGTGCCAGCACCCGAGATACGCAGTATTTT. The V call is TRBV7-9, the J call TRBJ2-3; D not resolved. Deletions cut 7 bases from V and 5 bases from J, with 4 bases between. This CDR3 contains 10 residues. Germline lookup yields CDR1 SEHNR and CDR2 FQNEAQ (reference sequence).